The source of this T cell receptor beta chain is a study of blood T cell repertoires in COVID-19. Looking at the study overall: Researchers got acute and convalescent COVID-19 samples from the United States, Italy and Spain.

V was clipped by 1 base and J by 1 base, with 7 bases between them. The CDR3 sequence is 15 residues long. The germline CDR1 and CDR2 sequences are LNHDA and SQIVND (reference sequence). In the authors' workflow: Researchers report that nucleated cell counts were estimated from reference gene primer amplification. Some clones are missing from TCRdb's copy, which holds only in-frame ones; the method was immunoSEQ multiplex PCR. That table gives V, J and clone size, and the DNA gave D and trimming. Of over 110,000 clones in the sample, 88% are singletons; the top ten hold around 26%. The receptor was isolated from a human donor in a cohort sampled during active COVID-19. The V call is TRBV19, the J call TRBJ2-2; D uncertain. Input material: peripheral blood. The CDR3 spells CASSIGPKNTGELFF. The CDR3 DNA reads TGTGCCAGTAGTATAGGGCCCAAGAACACCGGGGAGCTGTTTTTT. Looking up the rest from reference TRBV19 and TRBJ2-2 gives the full variable domain: DGGITQSPKYLFRKEGQNVTLSCEQNLNHDAMYWYRQDPGQGLRLIYYSQIVNDFQKGDIAEGYSVSREKKESFPLTVTSAQKNPTAFYLCASSIGPKNTGELFFGEGSRLTVL.